The rows below give T cell receptor beta chains drawn from one sample of a study of blood T cell repertoires in COVID-19. Produced via immunoSEQ multiplex PCR; TCRdb's table is partial and in-frame only. Of roughly 300,000 clones listed, around 90% are singletons. The specimen sequenced was PBMCs or T cells enriched from blood (not recorded which). Source of these receptors: a woman younger than 45 who had recovered from COVID-19. Both conserved end residues are part of each CDR3. The order of the fields is CDR3 protein, V gene.

CDR3: CASSRGAGTGVDEQYF
V: TRBV5-6

CDR3: CASSSDSSYEQYF
V: TRBV12-3/TRBV12-4

CDR3: CASSLTARVEQFF
V: TRBV7-6

CDR3: CASSLGSAVRF
V: TRBV13

CDR3: CASSPLRNPCCNYGYTF
V: TRBV23-1

CDR3: CASSAGPRNTEAFF
V: TRBV5-8

CDR3: CASSSRTDTGELFF
V: TRBV7-9

CDR3: CASLTLDSNEQFF
V: TRBV19

CDR3: CASSHAGFTDTQYF
V: TRBV4-1

CDR3: CASSPNPGQRPYEQYF
V: TRBV7-2

CDR3: CASSDQQGGGTEAFF
V: TRBV25-1

CDR3: CASSEVVGLLNTGELFF
V: TRBV6-1

CDR3: CASSLTRGGGNTIYF
V: TRBV6-5

CDR3: CASSSSRGALNYNEQFF
V: TRBV27

CDR3: CASSLRQGSNSPLHF
V: TRBV3-1/TRBV3-2

CDR3: CASSLGGDPQSTDTQYF
V: TRBV11-2

CDR3: CASREGTGNTGELFF
V: TRBV19

CDR3: CASSIIRGFSQPQHF
V: TRBV19

CDR3: CASSQAGLGQYF
V: TRBV3-1/TRBV3-2

CDR3: CASNSQVTGELFF
V: TRBV27

CDR3: CASSFTATNEKLFF
V: TRBV7-2

CDR3: CASSFGPGSQPLHF
V: TRBV27

CDR3: CASSEPSGRTSAEQYF
V: TRBV2

CDR3: CASGSTGTGFTRGYSNTEAFF
V: TRBV12-5

CDR3: CASSWTGGTEAFF
V: TRBV12-3/TRBV12-4

CDR3: CASSPGTGLYEQYF
V: TRBV5-1

CDR3: CASSTGTGGRTEAFF
V: TRBV19

CDR3: CASSYFGTGTEAFF
V: TRBV6-5

CDR3: CASSQDEGQGVLDTEAFF
V: TRBV3-1/TRBV3-2

CDR3: CASSPPTDPGNTIYF
V: TRBV18

CDR3: CASSLRSGGSTDTQYF
V: TRBV7-2